These 20 T cell receptor beta chains were sequenced from one sample in a study of Ad26.COV2.S vaccination and SARS-CoV-2 variants. Libraries were prepared by immunoSEQ multiplex PCR; TCRdb keeps only in-frame clonotypes and omits some of them. This table has about 98,000 clones, less than 85% appearing once. The sample in question was peripheral blood, obtained after recovery from COVID-19. These receptors originate from a human donor who had recovered from COVID-19.

The V gene is TRBV27, the J gene TRBJ1-6; D not resolved. CDR1 and CDR2 (germline): MNHEY, SMNVEV (reference sequence). This CDR3 region has 13 residues. The V end lost 3 bases, the J end lost 11 bases, and 11 bases lay between the germline ends. The CDR3 DNA reads as TGTGCCAGCAGTTTCGGCACAAGGGCACCCCTCCACTTT. Protein sequence: CASSFGTRAPLHF.

This sequence joins TRBV4-3 and TRBJ2-2; D gene ambiguous. This CDR3 is 15 amino acids long. Trimming took 1 base from V and 5 from J, leaving 11 bases between them. CDR1 is LGHNA and CDR2 is YSLEER in the germline V gene. CDR3 protein: CASSQVPVVTGELFF. As DNA, the CDR3 is TGCGCCAGCAGCCAAGTGCCGGTTGTAACCGGGGAGCTGTTTTTT.

CDR3 residues: CATSRDITDTQYF. The CDR3 coding sequence is TGTGCCACCAGCAGGGACATCACAGATACGCAGTATTTT. The rearrangement joins TRBV15 to TRBJ2-3; TRBD1 is a possible D gene (5 bases). The V and J ends lost 3 bases and 2 bases respectively, with 6 bases between them. In germline, CDR1 is LNHNV, CDR2 YYDKDF (reference sequence). This CDR3 spans 13 amino acids.

The rearrangement joins TRBV12-3 or TRBV12-4 to TRBJ2-7; possible D gene TRBD2, 6 bases. The V end was cut by 8 bases, the J end by 2 bases, with 10 bases between. This CDR3 contains 12 residues. Written as DNA, the CDR3 is TGTGCCAGCGGTCGCGGGGCCTACGAGCAGTACTTC. Amino acid sequence: CASGRGAYEQYF.

V usage is TRBV11-2 and J usage is TRBJ2-3; TRBD2 matches 10 bases. Germline V gives CDR1 SGHAT, CDR2 FQNNGV. Trimming took 3 bases from V and 1 from J; bases not matched to a gene: 4. The CDR3 is made up of 16 amino acids. In DNA form, the CDR3 reads TGTGCCAGCAGCTTGTCCGGACTAGCGGGCACAGATACGCAGTATTTT. Translating it yields CASSLSGLAGTDTQYF. Looking up the rest from reference TRBV11-2 and TRBJ2-3 gives the full variable domain: EAGVAQSPRYKIIEKRQSVAFWCNPISGHATLYWYQQILGQGPKLLIQFQNNGVVDDSQLPKDRFSAERLKGVDSTLKIQPAKLEDSAVYLCASSLSGLAGTDTQYFGPGTRLTVL.

CDR3 DNA sequence: TGCGCCAGCAGCGTAGAGATCTATGAGCAGTTCTTC. Protein: CASSVEIYEQFF. This rearrangement joins TRBV5-1 to TRBJ2-1; D not resolved. V was shortened by 4 bases and J by 8 bases, with 10 bases between the two germline ends. Germline values: CDR1 SGHRS, CDR2 YFSETQ. CDR3 length: 12 amino acids.

This chain joins TRBV28 and TRBJ2-2; 12 bases line up with TRBD1. The trim removed 5 bases at V and 3 bases at J, leaving 13 bases unmatched. The length of the CDR3 is 19 residues. CDR1 MDHEN and CDR2 SYDVKM come from the germline V gene. This CDR3 reads CASSTPGQGAIPYTGELFF. CDR3 bases: TGTGCCAGCAGTACTCCGGGACAGGGGGCGATCCCTTACACCGGGGAGCTGTTTTTT.

This chain connects TRBV5-1 to TRBJ2-2; 7 bases fit TRBD1. This CDR3 region has 15 residues. Germline CDR1 and CDR2: SGHRS and YFSETQ. Trimming took 3 bases from V and 4 from J; bases not matched to a gene: 6. CDR3 bases: TGCGCCAGCAGCTCCACAGGGGTTTCCACCGGGGAGCTGTTTTTT. Residues: CASSSTGVSTGELFF.

The chain couples TRBV3-1 (or the pseudogene TRBV3-2) to TRBJ2-1; 10 positions match TRBD2. CDR1 is LGHDT, CDR2 YNNKEL, per germline (reference sequence). The CDR3 has 19 amino acids. Trimming took 6 bases from V and 3 from J; bases not matched to a gene: 17. In DNA form, the CDR3 reads TGTGCCAGCAGAGCACTAGCGGGGAGGACCCCGGTAAACTACAATGAGCAGTTCTTC. It translates to CASRALAGRTPVNYNEQFF.

CDR3 residues: CASSRDRNYEQYF. In nucleotides, the CDR3 is TGTGCCAGCAGCCGGGACAGAAACTACGAGCAGTACTTC. The chain combines TRBV7-2 with TRBJ2-7, with 7 bases fitting TRBD1. Looked up from germline, CDR1 is SGHTA and CDR2 is FQGNSA. The CDR3 has 13 residues. Germline trimming cut 5 bases from V and 3 bases from J; bases unmatched to any gene: 4.

There are a few counts of this clone. The genes are TRBV7-3 and TRBJ2-5, with a possible D match to TRBD1 (5 bases). With 5 bases removed from V and 5 bases from J, the gap between germline ends came to 18 bases. Looked up from germline, CDR1 is SGHTA and CDR2 is FQGTGA. The CDR3 is 15 residues long. The CDR3 sequence: CASSREGVSSETQYF. For the CDR3, the DNA is TGTGCCAGCAGCCGTGAAGGGGTATCCAGTGAGACCCAGTACTTC.

The chain couples TRBV7-9 to TRBJ1-2, with D unresolved. The CDR3 runs to 14 residues. V dropped 1 base and J dropped 4 bases, with 10 bases sitting between them. Germline assignment: CDR1 SEHNR and CDR2 FQNEAQ (reference sequence). The CDR3 DNA follows: TGTGCCAGCAGCTTAGGAGAGGAAATCTATGGCTACACCTTC. Translating it yields CASSLGEEIYGYTF.

This clone has just one count. This sequence joins TRBV19 and TRBJ1-5; perhaps TRBD1 as D (5 bases). V was clipped by 8 bases and J by 6 bases, with 26 bases between them. CDR1 is LNHDA, CDR2 SQIVND, per germline (reference sequence). This CDR3 region has 17 residues. CDR3 sequence (DNA): TGTGCCAGTTTTCCCACCGATCGGGGCCCCCGAAGTCAGCCCCAGCATTTT. It codes for CASFPTDRGPRSQPQHF.

V gene TRBV6-5 combines with J gene TRBJ1-4, with D unclear. Trimming stripped 6 bases from V and 4 bases from J, with 9 bases between. CDR3 length: 13 residues. Looked up from germline, CDR1 is MNHEY and CDR2 is SVGAGI. DNA for the CDR3: TGTGCCAGCAGCTTTGCAGATAATGAAAAACTGTTTTTT. Translating gives CASSFADNEKLFF.

V and J are TRBV7-6 and TRBJ2-1; 8 bases fit TRBD1. The germline gives CDR1 SGHVS, CDR2 FNYEAQ. This CDR3 spans 15 amino acids. V gave up 6 bases and J gave up 7 bases; unmatched junction bases: 11. The CDR3 DNA follows: TGTGCCAGCAGTAATCGGGACAGGTTCCCTAATGAGCAGTTCTTC. This codes for CASSNRDRFPNEQFF.

The rearrangement links TRBV5-1 to TRBJ2-5, with 9 nucleotides matching TRBD1. The CDR3 loop spans 15 amino acids. In germline, CDR1 is SGHRS, CDR2 YFSETQ. Losses at the gene ends were 3 bases for V and 4 bases for J; bases not matched to a gene: 7. CDR3 amino acids: CASSWGDRDRETQYF. CDR3 sequence (DNA): TGCGCCAGCAGCTGGGGGGACAGGGATCGAGAGACCCAGTACTTC.

The rearrangement joins TRBV5-1 to TRBJ1-4; tentatively, D is TRBD1 (5 bases). Germline CDR1 is SGHRS and CDR2 is YFSETQ. The CDR3 has 14 residues. The V end was cut by 4 bases, the J end by 3 bases, with 10 bases between. DNA for the CDR3: TGCGCCAGCAGCGCGACAGTTTCTAATGAAAAACTGTTTTTT. As protein: CASSATVSNEKLFF.

This sequence joins TRBV30 and TRBJ2-5; TRBD1 matches 7 bases. Unmatched junction bases numbered 12, after V lost 5 bases and J lost 3 bases. The CDR3 spans 15 residues. From germline, CDR1 is GTSNPN and CDR2 SVGIG (reference sequence). CDR3 sequence reads: CAWFARGGEKETQYF. In DNA form, the CDR3 reads TGTGCCTGGTTCGCGCGAGGGGGCGAGAAAGAGACCCAGTACTTC.

The chain links TRBV12-3 or TRBV12-4 to TRBJ2-6; D uncertain. CDR3 size: 13 residues. Trimming pared 9 bases from V and 0 bases from J, leaving 6 bases between. The CDR3 loop reads CASDYSGANVLTF. As DNA, the CDR3 is TGTGCCAGTGATTACTCTGGGGCCAACGTCCTGACTTTC.

The chain links TRBV5-1 to TRBJ1-3, with TRBD1 as a possible D gene (5 bases). The CDR3 has 12 residues. Per germline, CDR1 SGHRS and CDR2 YFSETQ. The ends were cut back, 5 bases at V and 5 bases at J, with 8 bases in the middle. CDR3 amino acids: CASSGTRNTIYF. The CDR3 nucleotides read TGCGCCAGCAGTGGGACCCGAAACACCATATATTTT.